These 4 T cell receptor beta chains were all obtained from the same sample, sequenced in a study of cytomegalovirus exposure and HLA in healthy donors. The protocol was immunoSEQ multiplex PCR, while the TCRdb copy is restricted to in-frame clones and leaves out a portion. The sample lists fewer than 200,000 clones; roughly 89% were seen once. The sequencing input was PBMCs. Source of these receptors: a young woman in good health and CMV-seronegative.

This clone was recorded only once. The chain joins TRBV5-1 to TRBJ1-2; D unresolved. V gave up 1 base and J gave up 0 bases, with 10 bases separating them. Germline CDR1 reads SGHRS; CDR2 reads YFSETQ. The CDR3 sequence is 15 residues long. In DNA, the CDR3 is TGCGCCAGCAGCTTGTACGCCAGAACTAACTATGGCTACACCTTC. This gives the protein CASSLYARTNYGYTF.

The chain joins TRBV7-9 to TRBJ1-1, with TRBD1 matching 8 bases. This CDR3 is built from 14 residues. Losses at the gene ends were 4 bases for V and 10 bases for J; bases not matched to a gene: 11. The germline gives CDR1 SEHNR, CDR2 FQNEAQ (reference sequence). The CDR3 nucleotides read TGTGCCAGCAGCTGGGAAGGCAGGGGGCTCGTAGCTTTCTTT. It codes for CASSWEGRGLVAFF.

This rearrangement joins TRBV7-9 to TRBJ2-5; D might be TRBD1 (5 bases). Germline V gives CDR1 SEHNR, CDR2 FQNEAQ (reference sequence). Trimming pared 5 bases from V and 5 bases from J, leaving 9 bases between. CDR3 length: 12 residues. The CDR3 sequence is CASSPGSETQYF. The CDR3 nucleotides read TGTGCCAGCAGCCCAGGGTCGGAGACCCAGTACTTC.

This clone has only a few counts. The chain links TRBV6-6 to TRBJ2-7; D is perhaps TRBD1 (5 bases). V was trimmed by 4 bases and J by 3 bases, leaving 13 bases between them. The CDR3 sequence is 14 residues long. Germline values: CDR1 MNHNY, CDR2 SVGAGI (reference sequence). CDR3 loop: CASSSGLANYEQYF. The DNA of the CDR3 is TGTGCCAGCAGTTCAGGGTTGGCAAACTACGAGCAGTACTTC.